A selection of T cell receptor beta chains follows, all from one sample in a study of T cells expressing NK-cell markers. TCRdb reprocessed the 5' RACE reads; each CDR3 protein has one entry and no DNA is given. Recorded for this sample: tens of thousands of distinct CDR3 sequences. The sequencing input was blood T cells: a sorted CD56 or NKG2C T cell subset, CD4+ or CD8+ T cells, or bulk PBMC T cells (not recorded which). Receptors originate from a woman between 18 and 69 years old in good health. CDR3s include the opening cysteine and the closing phenylalanine or tryptophan. Not every row has a clone size; where given, it reads once, few, many or a size class.

j_call v_call clone_size cdr3_aa
TRBJ2-5 TRBV29-1 NA CSVEGREVAETQYF
TRBJ1-1 TRBV5-1 NA CASSLASRGVVTEAFF
TRBJ2-2 TRBV28 NA CASRPRLAGEAGGELFF
TRBJ1-6 TRBV30 NA CAWSGQYNSPLHF
TRBJ2-1 TRBV5-6 NA CASSLGSSGGALTYNEQFF
TRBJ2-1 TRBV6-1 NA CASSDTSGSSDEQFF
TRBJ1-5 TRBV19 NA CASSLKNQPQHF
TRBJ1-5 TRBV27 NA CASSLGGRGNQPQHF
TRBJ2-5 TRBV9 medium-sized CASSAPSDRDYSETQYF
TRBJ2-3 TRBV7-2 NA CASAVGGTDTQYF
TRBJ2-6 TRBV6-1 NA CASSSLPLEANVLTF
TRBJ2-2 TRBV6-5 NA CASSRTGDTGELFF
TRBJ2-7 TRBV4-1 NA CASSQGSGGYEQYF
TRBJ2-1 TRBV7-8 NA CASSLGRLANNEQFF
TRBJ2-7 TRBV6-5 NA CASSYSISEHYEQYF
TRBJ1-6 TRBV28 NA CASSPMGRIDFSSYNSPLHF
TRBJ1-2 TRBV15 NA CATSREETDNYGYTF
TRBJ2-7 TRBV20-1 NA CSARDLGSTYEQYF
TRBJ1-2 TRBV29-1 NA CSVPPGTGINYGYTF
TRBJ2-7 TRBV18 NA CASSPGGTGSYEQYF
TRBJ2-3 TRBV12-3/TRBV12-4 NA CASTLSGQSRAGLYF
TRBJ2-7 TRBV5-1 NA CASSLQGQYPYEQYF
TRBJ2-7 TRBV5-1 NA CASSPERIYEQYF
TRBJ1-1 TRBV3-1 NA CASSEGGSGTEAFF
TRBJ2-1 TRBV7-3 NA CASSPPLWTSYNEQFF
TRBJ2-5 TRBV4-1 NA CASSQGRTWDSYGRETQYF
TRBJ2-7 TRBV21-1 NA CASSITYEQYF
TRBJ2-1 TRBV27 NA CASSFSPLFNEQFF
TRBJ2-1 TRBV4-2 NA CASSPSGLAVLDEQFF
TRBJ2-7 TRBV5-1 NA CATQTGTGSYEQYF
TRBJ1-1 TRBV9 NA CASSVGKRTEAFF
TRBJ2-7 TRBV5-5 NA CASLRGESGEQYF
TRBJ2-7 TRBV29-1 NA CSVSLSGTGYYEQYF
TRBJ1-2 TRBV7-8 NA CASSLVENGYTF
TRBJ2-3 TRBV5-1 NA CASSQHKAGGPDTQYF
TRBJ2-7 TRBV12-3/TRBV12-4 NA CASRMTGGIAYEQYF
TRBJ1-2 TRBV7-2 NA CASSLTDSLGGYTF
TRBJ2-6 TRBV12-3/TRBV12-4 NA CASSSGDGQSSGANVLTF
TRBJ2-7 TRBV29-1 NA CGVEAGFNEQYF
TRBJ1-5 TRBV12-3/TRBV12-4 NA CASSSQGDFNQPQHF
TRBJ2-5 TRBV11-3 NA CASSLASGGETQYF
TRBJ1-3 TRBV6-5 NA CASSYSMVTTDPGDTIYF
TRBJ2-7 TRBV7-8 NA CASSVPDGRALSYEQYF
TRBJ2-1 TRBV7-6 NA CASSTGDSSYNEQFF
TRBJ2-7 TRBV29-1 NA CSVELDRAYEQYF
TRBJ2-7 TRBV5-4 NA CASSLGLHYEQYF
TRBJ2-3 TRBV7-2 NA CASSPHSRDHPDTQYF
TRBJ2-5 TRBV12-3/TRBV12-4 NA CASSSSVYEETQYF
TRBJ1-1 TRBV7-9 NA CASSLPFTEAFF
TRBJ2-6 TRBV15 NA CATSSPLTGANVLTF
TRBJ2-1 TRBV11-3 NA CASSETSGLGNEQFF
TRBJ2-2 TRBV25-1 NA CASSEWGETGELFF
TRBJ2-3 TRBV11-2 NA CASSLGGLGGDTQYF
TRBJ2-7 TRBV29-1 NA CSVVTGTGTYEQYF